This is a list of T cell receptor beta chains from one sample in a study of memory CD4+ T cells and cytomegalovirus serostatus. Sequencing used immunoSEQ multiplex PCR; TCRdb keeps in-frame clones, though not all of them. The data contain some 56,000 clones, 82% of them singletons. Sample: memory CD4+ T cells from blood. Every receptor here comes from an adult in good health and CMV-seronegative. CDR3s include the opening cysteine and the closing phenylalanine or tryptophan. The order of the fields is J gene, clone size, V gene, D gene, CDR3 DNA, CDR3 protein. The D gene is left open where the match is weak. Clone size is not always given. Where it is, it says once, few, many or a class for expanded clones.

j_call: TRBJ2-1; clone_size: -; v_call: TRBV5-6; d_call: TRBD2; cdr3_nt: TGTGCCAGCAGCCTTAACTCGGGACTAGCGGGGGCGATTAATGAGCAGTTCTTC; cdr3_aa: CASSLNSGLAGAINEQFF
j_call: TRBJ1-6; clone_size: -; v_call: TRBV6-6; d_call: -; cdr3_nt: TGTGCCAGCAGTTACGGTGGTGGGAATTCACCCCTCCACTTT; cdr3_aa: CASSYGGGNSPLHF
j_call: TRBJ2-7; clone_size: -; v_call: TRBV27; d_call: -; cdr3_nt: TGTGCCAGCAGAGACAACTACGAGCAGTACTTC; cdr3_aa: CASRDNYEQYF
j_call: TRBJ2-7; clone_size: -; v_call: TRBV28; d_call: TRBD2; cdr3_nt: TGTGCCAGCAGTTTATTCGGGACTAGGTACGAGCAGTACTTC; cdr3_aa: CASSLFGTRYEQYF
j_call: TRBJ1-5; clone_size: -; v_call: TRBV11-2; d_call: -; cdr3_nt: TGTGCCAGCAGCCAAACTAGCAATCAGCCCCAGCATTTT; cdr3_aa: CASSQTSNQPQHF
j_call: TRBJ1-2; clone_size: -; v_call: TRBV28; d_call: -; cdr3_nt: TGTGCCAGCACAGGGGTTGCCTATGGCTACACCTTC; cdr3_aa: CASTGVAYGYTF
j_call: TRBJ2-5; clone_size: -; v_call: TRBV21-1; d_call: -; cdr3_nt: TGTGCCAGCAGCAAAAGACCTGAAGAGACCCAGTACTTC; cdr3_aa: CASSKRPEETQYF
j_call: TRBJ2-3; clone_size: -; v_call: TRBV6-1; d_call: -; cdr3_nt: TGTGCCAGCAGTGAAGGGTCCACAGATACGCAGTATTTT; cdr3_aa: CASSEGSTDTQYF
j_call: TRBJ2-7; clone_size: -; v_call: TRBV7-6; d_call: TRBD1; cdr3_nt: TGTGCCAGCAGCCCCGGACAGGGTGTCTGGTACTTC; cdr3_aa: CASSPGQGVWYF
j_call: TRBJ2-7; clone_size: -; v_call: TRBV7-5; d_call: -; cdr3_nt: TGTGCCAGAAGCTTGCCCCGGGCTCCGGAAGATTTTTACGAGCAGTACTTC; cdr3_aa: CARSLPRAPEDFYEQYF
j_call: TRBJ1-6; clone_size: -; v_call: TRBV7-2; d_call: -; cdr3_nt: TGTGCCAGCAGCTTAGTTTCCGGGTCCTCAAATTCACCCCTCCACTTT; cdr3_aa: CASSLVSGSSNSPLHF
j_call: TRBJ1-1; clone_size: few; v_call: TRBV5-6; d_call: -; cdr3_nt: TGTGCCAGCACGGGAAACACTGAAGCTTTCTTT; cdr3_aa: CASTGNTEAFF
j_call: TRBJ2-1; clone_size: -; v_call: TRBV7-8; d_call: -; cdr3_nt: TGTGCCAGCAGCGCGCACAATGAGCAGTTCTTC; cdr3_aa: CASSAHNEQFF
j_call: TRBJ2-7; clone_size: -; v_call: TRBV30; d_call: -; cdr3_nt: TGTGCCTGGAGTTTTAAGGGAGACGAGCAGTACTTC; cdr3_aa: CAWSFKGDEQYF
j_call: TRBJ2-2; clone_size: -; v_call: TRBV7-2; d_call: -; cdr3_nt: TGTGCCAGCAGCTTAGGGCCCACCGGGGAGCTGTTTTTT; cdr3_aa: CASSLGPTGELFF
j_call: TRBJ1-2; clone_size: few; v_call: TRBV19; d_call: -; cdr3_nt: TGTGCCAGTAGTACCCGGGACAATGAGGATGGCTACACCTTC; cdr3_aa: CASSTRDNEDGYTF
j_call: TRBJ1-4; clone_size: -; v_call: TRBV2; d_call: TRBD1; cdr3_nt: TGTGCCAGCAGGGTTAACAGGGGTCTTAATGAAAAACTGTTTTTT; cdr3_aa: CASRVNRGLNEKLFF
j_call: TRBJ2-3; clone_size: -; v_call: TRBV4-3; d_call: TRBD2; cdr3_nt: TGCGCCAGCAGCCAAGATTCGTATACTAGCGGGTTCCCAGATACGCAGTATTTT; cdr3_aa: CASSQDSYTSGFPDTQYF
j_call: TRBJ1-6; clone_size: -; v_call: TRBV7-8; d_call: TRBD1; cdr3_nt: TGTGCCAGCCGCAGGGGGGGCTCTAATTCACCCCTCCACTTT; cdr3_aa: CASRRGGSNSPLHF
j_call: TRBJ1-1; clone_size: few; v_call: TRBV25-1; d_call: -; cdr3_nt: TGTGCCAGCAGTGGATGGAACCAAGGGAATAGCTTT; cdr3_aa: CASSGWNQGNSF
j_call: TRBJ2-1; clone_size: -; v_call: TRBV9; d_call: TRBD2; cdr3_nt: TGTGCCAGCAGCGATATAGCGGGGGGTCGGGATGAGCAGTTCTTC; cdr3_aa: CASSDIAGGRDEQFF
j_call: TRBJ1-2; clone_size: -; v_call: TRBV5-4; d_call: TRBD1; cdr3_nt: TGTGCCAGCAGCTACCGGGACAGGGAGTCGGGGGGCTACACCTTC; cdr3_aa: CASSYRDRESGGYTF
j_call: TRBJ1-2; clone_size: -; v_call: TRBV5-8; d_call: -; cdr3_nt: TGTGCCAGCAGCTTGGATAGCGGGGCCTATGGCTACACCTTC; cdr3_aa: CASSLDSGAYGYTF
j_call: TRBJ1-4; clone_size: -; v_call: TRBV4-1; d_call: -; cdr3_nt: TGCGCCAGCAGCAGCAGAAGAGGACTGTTTTTT; cdr3_aa: CASSSRRGLFF
j_call: TRBJ2-2; clone_size: -; v_call: TRBV28; d_call: TRBD2; cdr3_nt: TGTGCCAGCAGTTTATTCTCTAGCGGGGGAACCGGGGAGCTGTTTTTT; cdr3_aa: CASSLFSSGGTGELFF
j_call: TRBJ1-2; clone_size: few; v_call: TRBV5-1; d_call: -; cdr3_nt: TGCGCCAGCAGCCCCCAGGACACCGCTAACTATGGCTACACCTTC; cdr3_aa: CASSPQDTANYGYTF
j_call: TRBJ2-5; clone_size: -; v_call: TRBV7-2; d_call: -; cdr3_nt: TGTGCCAGCAGCTTGGGACAAACTCAGACCCAGTACTTC; cdr3_aa: CASSLGQTQTQYF
j_call: TRBJ1-2; clone_size: -; v_call: TRBV30; d_call: -; cdr3_nt: TGTGCCTGGAGATTCGGGACCTCGGGAGGCTACACCTTC; cdr3_aa: CAWRFGTSGGYTF
j_call: TRBJ1-6; clone_size: -; v_call: TRBV10-3; d_call: -; cdr3_nt: TGTGCCATCAGTGAACCGGAGGGGGGCCTTTCACCCCTCCACTTT; cdr3_aa: CAISEPEGGLSPLHF
j_call: TRBJ1-1; clone_size: -; v_call: TRBV18; d_call: -; cdr3_nt: TGTGCCAGCTCACCTATAGGACAGACTAAGAACACTGAAGCTTTCTTT; cdr3_aa: CASSPIGQTKNTEAFF
j_call: TRBJ2-5; clone_size: -; v_call: TRBV5-4; d_call: TRBD1; cdr3_nt: TGTGCCAGCAGCGGGAGACAGGGGCAAGAGACCCAGTACTTC; cdr3_aa: CASSGRQGQETQYF
j_call: TRBJ1-2; clone_size: -; v_call: TRBV4-1; d_call: -; cdr3_nt: TGCGCCAGCAGCCAAGATGGAGTACGGTACGGCTACACCTTC; cdr3_aa: CASSQDGVRYGYTF
j_call: TRBJ2-7; clone_size: -; v_call: TRBV18; d_call: -; cdr3_nt: TGTGCCAGCTCCCTAACCCAGGGGTACGAGCAGTACTTC; cdr3_aa: CASSLTQGYEQYF
j_call: TRBJ2-3; clone_size: -; v_call: TRBV4-2; d_call: -; cdr3_nt: TGTGCCAGCAGCCAAGTTGGGTTGGGGGGCACAGATACGCAGTATTTT; cdr3_aa: CASSQVGLGGTDTQYF
j_call: TRBJ2-3; clone_size: -; v_call: TRBV13; d_call: TRBD2; cdr3_nt: TGTGCCAGCAGCTCATCAAGCGGGGGGGTATCAGATACGCAGTATTTT; cdr3_aa: CASSSSSGGVSDTQYF
j_call: TRBJ1-2; clone_size: -; v_call: TRBV4-2; d_call: -; cdr3_nt: TGTGCCAGCAGCCAAGATCACAGCACTAACTATGGCTACACCTTC; cdr3_aa: CASSQDHSTNYGYTF
j_call: TRBJ2-5; clone_size: once; v_call: TRBV5-1; d_call: -; cdr3_nt: TGCGCCAGCAGCGTCCAGGAGACCCAGTACTTC; cdr3_aa: CASSVQETQYF
j_call: TRBJ2-5; clone_size: -; v_call: TRBV7-8; d_call: -; cdr3_nt: TGTGCCAGCAGCCCCGGGTTACCCTTAACTAGTCAAGAGACCCAGTACTTC; cdr3_aa: CASSPGLPLTSQETQYF
j_call: TRBJ1-1; clone_size: -; v_call: TRBV6-1; d_call: -; cdr3_nt: TGTGCCAGCTCAGGGGAATACGCTTTCTTT; cdr3_aa: CASSGEYAFF
j_call: TRBJ2-3; clone_size: -; v_call: TRBV22-1; d_call: -; cdr3_nt: TGTCCTGGGAGACACAGGGGAAGCACAGATACGCAGTATTTT; cdr3_aa: CPGRHRGSTDTQYF
j_call: TRBJ2-5; clone_size: -; v_call: TRBV15; d_call: -; cdr3_nt: TGTGCCACCAGCCGCGGGGATGGCAAGACCCAGTACTTC; cdr3_aa: CATSRGDGKTQYF
j_call: TRBJ2-5; clone_size: -; v_call: TRBV4-2; d_call: TRBD2; cdr3_nt: TGTGCCAGCAGCCAAGGTAGCGGGGTGGGGCAAGAGACCCAGTACTTC; cdr3_aa: CASSQGSGVGQETQYF
j_call: TRBJ2-2; clone_size: -; v_call: TRBV25-1; d_call: TRBD2; cdr3_nt: TGTGCCAGCAGTGAATGGGCTAGCGGGGGGGCGAGCACCGGGGAGCTGTTTTTT; cdr3_aa: CASSEWASGGASTGELFF
j_call: TRBJ2-2; clone_size: -; v_call: TRBV5-4; d_call: -; cdr3_nt: TGTGCCAGCAGCTTAAAGGGTGGGACCGGGGAGCTGTTTTTT; cdr3_aa: CASSLKGGTGELFF
j_call: TRBJ1-6; clone_size: -; v_call: TRBV5-3; d_call: -; cdr3_nt: TGTGCCAGAAGCTTGGCCGGGGGCCCGTGGTCACCCCTCCACTTT; cdr3_aa: CARSLAGGPWSPLHF
j_call: TRBJ2-3; clone_size: -; v_call: TRBV5-6; d_call: -; cdr3_nt: TGTGCCAGCAGCTTGGCAAGTAAGGGAGCAACAGATACGCAGTATTTT; cdr3_aa: CASSLASKGATDTQYF
j_call: TRBJ1-2; clone_size: -; v_call: TRBV7-2; d_call: -; cdr3_nt: TGTGCCAGCAAGCCCGGTATGGCGGTAAACTATGGCTACACCTTC; cdr3_aa: CASKPGMAVNYGYTF
j_call: TRBJ1-5; clone_size: -; v_call: TRBV19; d_call: -; cdr3_nt: TGTGCCAGTGGAGGGAAAGTTCAGCCCCAGCATTTT; cdr3_aa: CASGGKVQPQHF
j_call: TRBJ2-1; clone_size: -; v_call: TRBV29-1; d_call: -; cdr3_nt: TGCAGCGTTGAAACGGGTGAGCAGTTCTTC; cdr3_aa: CSVETGEQFF
j_call: TRBJ2-3; clone_size: -; v_call: TRBV4-2; d_call: -; cdr3_nt: TGTGCCAGCAGCCAAGAGGTCAGCACAGATACGCAGTATTTT; cdr3_aa: CASSQEVSTDTQYF
j_call: TRBJ1-2; clone_size: -; v_call: TRBV5-6; d_call: -; cdr3_nt: TGTGCCAGCAGCACTCCCAGGGTCGGCTACACCTTC; cdr3_aa: CASSTPRVGYTF
j_call: TRBJ2-7; clone_size: once; v_call: TRBV4-2; d_call: TRBD1; cdr3_nt: TGTGCCAGCAGCTACCCCGGACAGGGGACCTACGAGCAGTACTTC; cdr3_aa: CASSYPGQGTYEQYF
j_call: TRBJ1-2; clone_size: -; v_call: TRBV5-1; d_call: -; cdr3_nt: TGCGCCAGCAGCTTGGAAGGATCGGGTGGCTACACCTTC; cdr3_aa: CASSLEGSGGYTF
j_call: TRBJ1-3; clone_size: -; v_call: TRBV9; d_call: -; cdr3_nt: TGTGCCAGCAGCGCCCCTGGAGGGACTGGAAACACCATATATTTT; cdr3_aa: CASSAPGGTGNTIYF
j_call: TRBJ1-6; clone_size: -; v_call: TRBV15; d_call: -; cdr3_nt: TGTGCCACCAGGGTTGTACGGGATAATTCACCCCTCCACTTT; cdr3_aa: CATRVVRDNSPLHF